This TCR beta chain was sequenced for a study of PD-1 blockade in classical Hodgkin lymphoma. Study outcomes and limitations: Patients were excluded if nivolumab began under 1 year after ASCT (the autologous transplant).

Sequencing was performed with immunoSEQ multiplex PCR; in TCRdb, only in-frame clones are kept and a portion is missing. The sample shows about 27,000 clones, 75% to 90% of them seen only once. Comment on this clone: Its antigen is not identified.

Germline lookup yields CDR1 SGHRS and CDR2 YFSETQ. This CDR3 has 16 residues. The V end lost 3 bases, the J end lost 0 bases, and 12 bases lay between the germline ends. Stated time point: cycle 4 day 1 (C4D1), after 5 to 7 weeks of nivolumab. Brentuximab vedotin exposure varied among the patients, all of whom had relapsed after autologous stem cell transplantation. Thawed PBMCs yielded CD4+ T cells through magnetic negative selection. This receptor was obtained from a human donor with classical Hodgkin lymphoma. The chain links TRBV5-1 to TRBJ2-2; tentatively, D is TRBD1 or TRBD2 (5 bases each). Sequenced here: CD4+ T cells from blood, sampled before the fourth cycle of nivolumab. The CDR3 bases are TGCGCCAGCAGCTCGGGACGTCTATCGAACACCGGGGAGCTGTTTTTT. This gives the protein CASSSGRLSNTGELFF.